This T cell receptor (beta chain) came from a study of blood T cell repertoires in COVID-19. Study summary: The United States, Italy and Spain supplied acute and convalescent COVID-19 samples. PBMCs, B-cell-depleted T cells, or T cells provided the cDNA or gDNA that made up the material.

Trimming cost V 0 bases and J 5 bases; bases outside gene matches: 9. CDR1 and CDR2 from the germline V gene are MGHRA and YSYEKL. The CDR3 is 17 residues long. As handled by the study authors: Amplified reference gene primers provided the basis for estimating nucleated cell counts. Generated by immunoSEQ multiplex PCR, the TCRdb table keeps only in-frame clones and is missing some. The DNA was the basis for D and trimming; V, J and clone size are from that table. The sample has about 90,000 clones; 75% to 90% are singletons. The J gene is TRBJ2-5, the V gene TRBV4-1, with TRBD1 matching 10 bases. Sequencing input: peripheral blood. This clonotype originated in an elderly woman with active or convalescent COVID-19. For the CDR3, the DNA is TGCGCCAGCAGCCAAGAGGACGGGACAGGGGTAGTGGAGACCCAGTACTTC. It encodes CASSQEDGTGVVETQYF.